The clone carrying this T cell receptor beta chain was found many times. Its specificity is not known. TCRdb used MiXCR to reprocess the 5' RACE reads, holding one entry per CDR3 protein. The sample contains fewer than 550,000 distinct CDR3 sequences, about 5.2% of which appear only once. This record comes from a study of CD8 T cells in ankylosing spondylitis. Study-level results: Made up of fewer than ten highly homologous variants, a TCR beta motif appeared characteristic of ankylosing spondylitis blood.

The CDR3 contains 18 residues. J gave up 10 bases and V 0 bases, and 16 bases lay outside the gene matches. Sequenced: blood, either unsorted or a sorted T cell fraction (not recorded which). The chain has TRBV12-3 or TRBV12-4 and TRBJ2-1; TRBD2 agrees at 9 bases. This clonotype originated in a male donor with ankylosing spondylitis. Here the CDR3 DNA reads TGTGCCAGCAGTTTAGCCCGAGGCGGGGGGGAACTTAGGAAAGAGCAGTTCTTC. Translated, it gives CASSLARGGGELRKEQFF.